Below, one T cell receptor (beta chain) is given with its context. The antigen remains undetermined. From germline, CDR1 is LNHNV and CDR2 YYDKDF (reference sequence). V was pared by 2 bases and J by 4 bases, with 9 bases of the junction left unmatched. The CDR3 spans 17 residues. Profiling relied on immunoSEQ multiplex PCR, and the TCRdb table lists in-frame clones only, not all of them. The data contain 530 or so clones, 85% to 90% of them singletons. This entry comes from a study of circulating tumor DNA in untreated peripheral T-cell lymphoma. Study-level background: Serial serum during treatment, plus baseline serum, was used to track tumor TCR clonotype ctDNA.

The study's findings and limits: Tumor-specific clonotypes were found in more than 65% of patients.

Sequencing was performed on cell-free DNA from blood serum. This receptor was obtained from a human donor with peripheral T-cell lymphoma. This sequence joins TRBV15 and TRBJ1-4, with 8 bases aligning to TRBD1. CDR3 region: CATSRRRRQGNNEKLFF. The CDR3 DNA reads as TGTGCCACCAGCAGACGCCGCAGACAGGGGAATAATGAAAAACTGTTTTTT.